What follows are 27 T cell receptor beta chains derived from one specimen sequenced in a study of T cells of healthy individuals. Each CDR3 protein gets one entry after TCRdb re-called the 5' RACE reads with MiXCR. The table lists approximately 50,000 distinct CDR3 sequences, approximately 14% of them singletons. These receptors all stem from a human donor in good health.

This clonotype was counted at least ten times. The chain recombines TRBV20-1 with TRBJ2-1, with TRBD1 identical over 9 bases. The trim removed 2 bases at V and 7 bases at J, leaving 6 bases unmatched. The CDR3 has 14 amino acids. Germline V gene data show CDR1 as DFQATT and CDR2 as SNEGSKA (reference sequence). The CDR3 loop reads CSARPPGTGNEQFF. In DNA form, the CDR3 reads TGCAGTGCTAGACCCCCCGGGACAGGGAATGAGCAGTTCTTC.

This clonotype showed up many times. The J gene is TRBJ1-3, the V gene TRBV29-1; the match to TRBD1 covers 12 bases. The CDR3 sequence is 16 residues long. The junction had 8 bases not matched to a gene; V was cut back by 4 bases and J by 4 bases. The V gene's germline CDR1 is SQVTM and CDR2 ANQGSEA. This CDR3 reads CSVALGQGAAGNTIYF. CDR3 DNA sequence: TGCAGCGTTGCCCTGGGACAGGGGGCTGCAGGAAACACCATATATTTT. The entire variable domain, with the rest obtained from reference TRBV29-1 and TRBJ1-3, is as follows: SAVISQKPSRDICQRGTSLTIQCQVDSQVTMMFWYRQQPGQSLTLIATANQGSEATYESGFVIDKFPISRPNLTFSTLTVSNMSPEDSSIYLCSVALGQGAAGNTIYFGEGSWLTVV.

This clonotype was detected only a few times. The V and J genes are TRBV2 and TRBJ2-3; 9 positions match TRBD2. Germline loops: CDR1 SNHLY, CDR2 FYNNEI. CDR3 size: 15 residues. V dropped 5 bases and J dropped 0; count of bases not matched to a gene: 3. CDR3 sequence: CASSSSGTSTDTQYF. The CDR3 DNA reads as TGTGCCAGCAGTTCTAGCGGGACGAGCACAGATACGCAGTATTTT.

The chain joins TRBV11-3 to TRBJ2-3; D unclear. Germline CDR1 is SGHNT and CDR2 is YENEEA. With 1 base removed from V and 0 bases from J, the gap between germline ends came to 8 bases. The CDR3 sequence is 15 residues long. CDR3 sequence: CASSLGPDSTDTQYF. In DNA, the CDR3 is TGTGCCAGCAGCTTAGGTCCTGACAGCACAGATACGCAGTATTTT.

This clonotype was recorded at least ten times. V is TRBV25-1 and J is TRBJ2-1; 7 positions agree with TRBD2. The germline CDR1 and CDR2 sequences are MGHDK and SYGVNS. Trimming at V came to 4 bases and at J to 3 bases, leaving 12 bases not matched to a gene. This CDR3 comprises 17 residues. In DNA form, the CDR3 reads TGTGCCAGCAGTGGGGGGGGACCGGGAGGAGACTACAATGAGCAGTTCTTC. Translated: CASSGGGPGGDYNEQFF.

This clonotype was picked up many times. The chain is built from TRBV3-1 and TRBJ2-7, with D possibly matching TRBD2 (7 bases). V was cut by 2 bases and J by 0 bases, with 17 bases left in between. The V gene's germline CDR1 is LGHDT and CDR2 YNNKEL (reference sequence). This CDR3 region has 17 residues. CDR3 sequence reads: CASSQWSSGGHSYEQYF. The CDR3, as DNA: TGTGCCAGCAGCCAATGGTCTTCGGGGGGCCACTCCTACGAGCAGTACTTC.

The V and J genes are TRBV11-2 and TRBJ2-7; D possibly uses TRBD1 or TRBD2 (5 bases each). Trimming pared 1 base from V and 6 bases from J, leaving 19 bases between. Germline-derived CDR1 and CDR2 are SGHAT and FQNNGV. The CDR3 loop spans 16 amino acids. In DNA, the CDR3 is TGTGCCAGCAGCTTAGCTTTGGGGACCGGTCGTTTCGAGCAGTACTTC. Translation gives CASSLALGTGRFEQYF.

The chain is built from TRBV12-3 or TRBV12-4 and TRBJ1-1; TRBD1 matches at 7 bases. J was trimmed by 0 bases and V by 5 bases; bases with no gene match: 15. This CDR3 region has 18 residues. In nucleotides, the CDR3 is TGTGCCAGCAGTACCGGGACAGTGTCACCACTGATGAACACTGAAGCTTTCTTT. It codes for CASSTGTVSPLMNTEAFF.

The sample holds a few counts of this clonotype. The rearrangement joins TRBV7-2 to TRBJ2-5, with 7 bases fitting TRBD2. The J segment lost 5 bases and the V segment lost 4 bases, leaving 10 bases of the junction unmatched. The CDR3 is made up of 15 amino acids. In germline, CDR1 is SGHTA, CDR2 FQGNSA. The CDR3 DNA sequence: TGTGCCAGCAGCTCCCACGGGACTAAGGGCGAGACCCAGTACTTC. The encoded protein is CASSSHGTKGETQYF.

This clonotype was counted at least ten times. CDR3 nucleotides: TGTGCCAGCAGCGTGGGATCGAACACTGAAGCTTTCTTT. It yields the protein CASSVGSNTEAFF. The V and J genes are TRBV9 and TRBJ1-1, with D unclear. V lost 2 bases to trimming and J lost 1 base, with 6 bases between them. The CDR3 spans 13 residues. The germline V gene encodes CDR1 SGDLS and CDR2 YYNGEE.

This clonotype has more than one count but fewer than ten. The CDR3 coding sequence is TGTGCCAGCAGCTTAGGAGAGAATTCACCCCTCCACTTT. Translation: CASSLGENSPLHF. The chain carries TRBV7-3 and TRBJ1-6, with D uncertain. CDR3 length: 13 residues. V was shortened by 2 bases and J by 7 bases, with 6 bases between the two germline ends. CDR1 is SGHTA and CDR2 is FQGTGA in the germline V gene.

This sequence joins TRBV27 and TRBJ2-7; tentatively, D is TRBD2 (7 bases). The CDR3 length is 18 residues. Trimming shortened V by 4 bases and J by 2 bases, and 24 bases separated the two germline ends. Germline CDR1 MNHEY, CDR2 SMNVEV (reference sequence). The CDR3 sequence: CASSSHLGGGSPPYEQYF. CDR3 sequence (DNA): TGTGCCAGCAGTTCCCACCTCGGGGGCGGGAGCCCACCCTACGAGCAGTACTTC.

Regarding this clonotype: A much larger clone sits a single nucleotide away, making a read error possible. The final CDR3 position lacks the conserved phenylalanine or tryptophan, pointing to a likely read error. The chain has TRBV12-3 or TRBV12-4 and TRBJ2-7, with 7 bases identical to TRBD2. The CDR3 covers 12 residues. Trimming at V came to 5 bases and at J to 6 bases, leaving 4 bases not matched to a gene. The CDR3 DNA reads as TGTGCCAGCAGTCCCTGGGGGGGCGAGCAGTACTTA. It is translated as CASSPWGGEQYL.

Ten or more counts support this clonotype. The V and J genes are TRBV9 and TRBJ2-5, with D tentatively TRBD2 (5 bases). The germline gives CDR1 SGDLS, CDR2 YYNGEE. V was trimmed by 4 bases and J by 4 bases, leaving 26 bases between them. This CDR3 is built from 18 residues. Here the CDR3 reads CASSPSGSATPWGETQYF. The CDR3 coding sequence is TGTGCCAGCAGCCCTTCGGGTAGCGCAACCCCTTGGGGAGAGACCCAGTACTTC. The whole variable domain, remainder taken from reference TRBV9 and TRBJ2-5, is DSGVTQTPKHLITATGQRVTLRCSPRSGDLSVYWYQQSLDQGLQFLIQYYNGEERAKGNILERFSAQQFPDLHSELNLSSLELGDSALYFCASSPSGSATPWGETQYFGPGTRLLVL.

This clonotype came up many times. This chain connects TRBV6-2 or TRBV6-3 to TRBJ2-4; the D gene could be TRBD1 or TRBD2 (7 bases each). The ends were cut back, 0 bases at V and 8 bases at J, with 20 bases in the middle. The length of the CDR3 is 17 residues. The germline gives CDR1 MNHEY, CDR2 SVGEGT. CDR3 sequence: CASSYSAGGGAWDIQYF. For the CDR3, the DNA is TGTGCCAGCAGTTACTCTGCAGGGGGGGGCGCTTGGGACATTCAGTACTTC.

J is TRBJ2-5 and V is TRBV18; no clear D. Germline assignment: CDR1 KGHSH and CDR2 LQKENI. V lost 2 bases and J 5 bases, leaving 9 bases between the germline ends. The CDR3 consists of 13 residues. CDR3 nucleotide sequence: TGTGCCAGCTCACCAAAATCCGGCGAGACCCAGTACTTC. Protein: CASSPKSGETQYF.

This clonotype appeared many times. The CDR3 region is CATRPDRGFYGYTF. CDR3 nucleotide sequence: TGTGCCACCAGACCGGACAGGGGATTTTATGGCTACACCTTC. The rearrangement joins TRBV24-1 to TRBJ1-2, with 9 bases lining up with TRBD1. This CDR3 is 14 amino acids long. Unmatched junction bases numbered 7, after V lost 7 bases and J lost 5 bases. Germline values: CDR1 KGHDR, CDR2 SFDVKD.

This clonotype was detected ten times or more. The chain combines TRBV20-1 with TRBJ2-1; D is unresolved. The germline CDR1 and CDR2 sequences are DFQATT and SNEGSKA (reference sequence). V gave up 0 bases and J gave up 7 bases, with 16 bases separating them. The CDR3 runs to 15 residues. The CDR3 here is CSAREDHFKGNEQFF. The CDR3 DNA follows: TGCAGTGCTAGAGAGGACCATTTCAAGGGTAATGAGCAGTTCTTC.

The rearrangement uses TRBV5-1 and TRBJ2-2, with 8 bases that match TRBD1. Losses at the gene ends were 6 bases for V and 2 bases for J; bases not matched to a gene: 12. The CDR3 has 17 residues. Germline CDR1 and CDR2: SGHRS and YFSETQ. The CDR3 DNA is TGCGCCAGCACCTACTCCGCCGGGACAGGAAACACCGGGGAGCTGTTTTTT. It yields the protein CASTYSAGTGNTGELFF. The full variable domain, rest sourced from reference TRBV5-1 and TRBJ2-2, is KAGVTQTPRYLIKTRGQQVTLSCSPISGHRSVSWYQQTPGQGLQFLFEYFSETQRNKGNFPGRFSGRQFSNSRSEMNVSTLELGDSALYLCASTYSAGTGNTGELFFGEGSRLTVL.

This clonotype was seen a few times. The rearrangement links TRBV5-1 to TRBJ1-1; D remains ambiguous. This CDR3 spans 14 amino acids. Germline V gene data show CDR1 as SGHRS and CDR2 as YFSETQ. With 0 bases removed from V and 1 base from J, the gap between germline ends came to 7 bases. CDR3 in DNA: TGCGCCAGCAGCTTGGGTCCGGCGAACACTGAAGCTTTCTTT. The encoded protein is CASSLGPANTEAFF.

The chain recombines TRBV21-1 with TRBJ2-3; the table's TRBD2 call for D was not verified on the DNA. TRBV21-1 is a documented pseudogene. CDR3 length: 14 amino acids. In nucleotides, the CDR3 is TGTGCCAGCAGCCGACGGGAGGGCCGGTTGGCGCAGTATTTT. Its translation: CASSRREGRLAQYF.

This clonotype was seen ten or more times. The rearrangement joins TRBV20-1 to TRBJ2-5, with D hard to call. Trimming pared 0 bases from V and 5 bases from J, leaving 4 bases between. CDR3 size: 11 residues. Germline V gene data show CDR1 as DFQATT and CDR2 as SNEGSKA (reference sequence). CDR3 DNA: TGCAGTGCTAGAGACACGGAGACCCAGTACTTC. This sequence encodes CSARDTETQYF.

In this sample, this clonotype turned up a few times. V usage is TRBV5-6 and J usage is TRBJ2-2; D is ambiguous. This CDR3 is 18 amino acids long. Trimming took off 1 base at V and 2 bases at J, with 18 bases between the two ends. Germline V CDR1 and CDR2: SGHDT, YYEEEE. CDR3 nucleotide sequence: TGTGCCAGCAGCTTGAGAAAGACCGGGCGCCATAACACCGGGGAGCTGTTTTTT. Its translation is CASSLRKTGRHNTGELFF.

This clonotype occurred a few times. This rearrangement joins TRBV5-5 to TRBJ1-1; maybe TRBD1 (5 bases). CDR3 size: 16 residues. Germline values: CDR1 SGHKS, CDR2 YYEKEE (reference sequence). Trimming took 2 bases from V and 0 from J, leaving 14 bases between them. CDR3 amino acids: CASSLRGSGLNTEAFF. The CDR3 DNA sequence: TGTGCCAGCAGCTTAAGGGGTTCGGGACTGAACACTGAAGCTTTCTTT.

This clonotype was picked up many times. This sequence joins TRBV2 and TRBJ1-5; D remains ambiguous. V lost 0 bases, J lost 10 bases, and 10 bases lay in between. Germline V CDR1 and CDR2: SNHLY, FYNNEI. The CDR3 is 13 amino acids. The CDR3 protein is CASSEASGLPQHF. CDR3 DNA: TGTGCCAGCAGTGAAGCGTCGGGCTTACCCCAGCATTTT. Together with reference TRBV2 and TRBJ1-5, the CDR3 gives the full variable domain: EPEVTQTPSHQVTQMGQEVILRCVPISNHLYFYWYRQILGQKVEFLVSFYNNEISEKSEIFDDQFSVERPDGSNFTLKIRSTKLEDSAMYFCASSEASGLPQHFGDGTRLSIL.

This clonotype was counted at least ten times. The DNA for the CDR3 is TGTGCCAGCAGCTTGGCTAGCGGGAGGGCCTTGACAGATACGCAGTATTTT. Its translation is CASSLASGRALTDTQYF. The chain couples TRBV7-9 to TRBJ2-3, with TRBD2 matching 12 bases. V shed 3 bases, J shed 3 bases, and the junction held 7 bases outside the gene matches. The germline V gene encodes CDR1 SEHNR and CDR2 FQNEAQ (reference sequence). This CDR3 is built from 17 residues.

The chain is built from TRBV15 and TRBJ2-3, with 7 bases aligning to TRBD2. With V trimmed by 1 base and J by 1 base, 8 bases remained unmatched. This CDR3 comprises 17 residues. Germline CDR1 reads LNHNV; CDR2 reads YYDKDF (reference sequence). The CDR3 loop reads CATSRGRTRLGTDTQYF. Here the CDR3 DNA reads TGTGCCACCAGCAGAGGACGGACTAGACTAGGCACAGATACGCAGTATTTT.